These 24 T cell receptor beta chains originate from one sample sequenced in a study of shared clonotypes between healthy human individuals. The table came from immunoSEQ multiplex PCR; TCRdb's copy has only in-frame clones and leaves some out. The sample records around 990,000 clones, 77% being singletons. Sequencing was done on a sample of memory CD4+ T cells from PBMCs. Subset in this sample: CD45RA-negative fraction. All receptors derive from a man younger than 30 in good health. Some clones in this sample may be carry-over from other donors' samples.

The chain is built from TRBV27 and TRBJ2-7; D is perhaps TRBD1 or TRBD2 (5 bases each). Germline CDR1 and CDR2: MNHEY and SMNVEV (reference sequence). V lost 2 bases to trimming and J lost 5 bases, with 13 bases between them. The CDR3 is made up of 14 amino acids. The CDR3 coding sequence is TGTGCCAGCAGTTTACACGGGACCCAAGACGAGCAGTACTTC. This encodes CASSLHGTQDEQYF.

This chain joins TRBV5-4 and TRBJ2-1; tentative D call: TRBD2 (6 bases). V gave up 4 bases and J gave up 5 bases, with 10 bases separating them. The CDR3 has 13 residues. Germline values: CDR1 SGHNT, CDR2 YYREEE (reference sequence). The CDR3 sequence: CASSPGVDNEQFF. The CDR3 DNA follows: TGTGCCAGCAGCCCGGGAGTAGACAATGAGCAGTTCTTC.

Ten or more counts support this clone. The chain is built from TRBV14 and TRBJ1-3; D is ambiguous. Germline loops: CDR1 SGHDN, CDR2 FVKESK. Trimming cost V 0 bases and J 0 bases, with 9 bases left between them. This CDR3 is built from 16 residues. CDR3: CASSQELQSSGNTIYF. The CDR3 coding sequence is TGTGCCAGCAGCCAAGAATTGCAGAGCTCTGGAAACACCATATATTTT. Using reference TRBV14 and TRBJ1-3 for the parts outside the CDR3, the full variable domain is EAGVTQFPSHSVIEKGQTVTLRCDPISGHDNLYWYRRVMGKEIKFLLHFVKESKQDESGMPNNRFLAERTGGTYSTLKVQPAELEDSGVYFCASSQELQSSGNTIYFGEGSWLTVV.

This clone appeared once. This chain uses TRBV28 with TRBJ2-2; a possible D gene is TRBD2 (6 bases). The CDR3 loop spans 15 amino acids. The V and J ends lost 2 bases and 3 bases respectively, with 10 bases between them. Germline V gene sequence: CDR1 MDHEN, CDR2 SYDVKM. The CDR3 here is CASSLLGGDTGELFF. The CDR3 nucleotides read TGTGCCAGCAGTTTACTTGGAGGGGACACCGGGGAGCTGTTTTTT.

This clone has a single count. This chain connects TRBV7-9 to TRBJ1-1; D unresolved. The CDR3 has 14 amino acids. CDR1 and CDR2 from the germline V gene are SEHNR and FQNEAQ (reference sequence). Trimming stripped 0 bases from V and 0 bases from J, with 5 bases between. This chain's CDR3 is CASSLAPLNTEAFF. The CDR3 DNA follows: TGTGCCAGCAGCTTAGCTCCCCTGAACACTGAAGCTTTCTTT.

This chain connects TRBV11-1 to TRBJ1-2; D might be TRBD1 (6 bases). V was shortened by 5 bases and J by 4 bases, with 17 bases between the two germline ends. The CDR3 has 15 amino acids. Germline-derived CDR1 and CDR2 are SGHAT and FQDESV (reference sequence). CDR3 amino acids: CASSVLGTRGYGYTF. The CDR3 DNA sequence: TGTGCCAGCAGCGTCTTAGGGACAAGGGGCTATGGCTACACCTTC.

The CDR3 protein is CASSLGGWGTDTQYF. The CDR3 DNA reads as TGCGCCAGCAGCTTGGGGGGCTGGGGAACAGATACGCAGTATTTT. The rearrangement links TRBV5-1 to TRBJ2-3; the D gene is possibly TRBD1 (5 bases). The germline V gene encodes CDR1 SGHRS and CDR2 YFSETQ. The CDR3 has 15 residues. V was clipped by 0 bases and J by 3 bases, with 11 bases between them.

V gene TRBV2 combines with J gene TRBJ1-1, with D possibly being TRBD1 (6 bases). Germline V gives CDR1 SNHLY, CDR2 FYNNEI. CDR3 size: 14 residues. Trimming took off 4 bases at V and 3 bases at J, with 12 bases between the two ends. The CDR3 is CASSVEQGDTEAFF. The CDR3 bases are TGTGCCAGCAGTGTGGAACAGGGCGACACTGAAGCTTTCTTT.

This clone has at least ten counts. This rearrangement joins TRBV28 to TRBJ2-7, with 9 bases aligning to TRBD1. The trim removed 6 bases at V and 1 base at J, leaving 10 bases unmatched. Germline CDR1 reads MDHEN; CDR2 reads SYDVKM. The CDR3 contains 16 residues. The CDR3, as DNA: TGTGCCAGCAGGCACCCCGGGACAGGGATGTCCTACGAGCAGTACTTC. It yields the protein CASRHPGTGMSYEQYF.

This sequence joins TRBV28 and TRBJ1-1, with D unclear. Germline-derived CDR1 and CDR2 are MDHEN and SYDVKM. This CDR3 is 13 amino acids long. The germline V and J ends were trimmed by 6 bases and 7 bases, with 15 bases remaining between them. CDR3: CASSHRNTNEAFF. CDR3 sequence (DNA): TGTGCCAGCAGCCACCGGAACACAAATGAAGCTTTCTTT.

The rearrangement uses TRBV29-1 and TRBJ2-7; maybe TRBD1 (6 bases). Looked up from germline, CDR1 is SQVTM and CDR2 is ANQGSEA. V shed 7 bases and J shed 3 bases, with 16 bases lying between them. CDR3 length: 13 amino acids. In DNA, the CDR3 is TGCAGCGCCAAGGTAGGGACAAACTACGAGCAGTACTTC. It encodes CSAKVGTNYEQYF.

The genes are TRBV10-3 and TRBJ2-1, with 12 bases fitting TRBD2. This CDR3 contains 18 residues. V dropped 10 bases and J dropped 3; count of bases not matched to a gene: 16. CDR1 is ENHRY and CDR2 is SYGVKD in the germline V gene. Written as DNA, the CDR3 is TGTGCCACAAAAGGGACTAGCGGGTTCTCTATACGCTACAATGAGCAGTTCTTC. It specifies CATKGTSGFSIRYNEQFF.

This chain joins TRBV9 and TRBJ1-2; a weak D match, TRBD1 (5 bases). Germline CDR1 reads SGDLS; CDR2 reads YYNGEE. V lost 6 bases and J lost 7, with 13 bases in between. The CDR3 extends over 12 amino acids. This CDR3 is CASNRGRAGYTF. CDR3 bases: TGTGCCAGCAACAGAGGCAGGGCTGGCTACACCTTC.

This clone turned up a few times. Here the CDR3 DNA reads TGTGCCACCAGCGGCTTAGCGGGAGGGCCTGAGACCCAGTACTTC. This translates into CATSGLAGGPETQYF. The chain couples TRBV15 to TRBJ2-5, with TRBD2 matching 11 bases. Germline V lookup: CDR1 LNHNV, CDR2 YYDKDF (reference sequence). Unmatched junction bases numbered 7, after V lost 5 bases and J lost 5 bases. The CDR3 sequence is 15 residues long.

The chain recombines TRBV7-9 with TRBJ2-3; 10 nucleotides align to TRBD2. V dropped 1 base and J dropped 3; count of bases not matched to a gene: 7. Germline assignment: CDR1 SEHNR and CDR2 FQNEAQ (reference sequence). The CDR3 covers 17 residues. The CDR3, as DNA: TGTGCCAGCAGCTTAGGGTTGGGACTAGCGACGACAGATACGCAGTATTTT. This gives the protein CASSLGLGLATTDTQYF. The full variable domain, completed using reference TRBV7-9 and TRBJ2-3, is DTGVSQNPRHKITKRGQNVTFRCDPISEHNRLYWYRQTLGQGPEFLTYFQNEAQLEKSRLLSDRFSAERPKGSFSTLEIQRTEQGDSAMYLCASSLGLGLATTDTQYFGPGTRLTVL.

This clone was detected only a few times. The chain carries TRBV28 and TRBJ1-4, with a weak D call TRBD1 (5 bases). This CDR3 has 15 residues. Deletions cut 8 bases from V and 8 bases from J, with 21 bases between. Germline V lookup: CDR1 MDHEN, CDR2 SYDVKM. The CDR3 DNA sequence: TGTGCCAGCGGAATGAACTGGGGGGTGGGCGAAAAACTGTTTTTT. It codes for CASGMNWGVGEKLFF.

The chain uses TRBV16 and TRBJ1-5; 10 bases are shared with TRBD1. V trimming: 0 bases; J trimming: 2 bases; junction bases outside the gene matches: 10. This CDR3 comprises 19 residues. The germline gives CDR1 KGHSY, CDR2 FQNENV. CDR3 in DNA: TGTGCCAGCAGCCAATCTGGTGACAGGGGGCGTTGGGGCAATCAGCCCCAGCATTTT. Translation: CASSQSGDRGRWGNQPQHF. The variable domain in full, completed from reference TRBV16 and TRBJ1-5, reads GEEVAQTPKHLVRGEGQKAKLYCAPIKGHSYVFWYQQVLKNEFKFLISFQNENVFDETGMPKERFSAKCLPNSPCSLEIQATKLEDSAVYFCASSQSGDRGRWGNQPQHFGDGTRLSIL.

This clone was observed many times. The V and J genes are TRBV28 and TRBJ1-1; no clear D gene. The V end lost 4 bases, the J end lost 1 base, and 4 bases lay between the germline ends. This CDR3 is 12 amino acids long. Germline V gene data show CDR1 as MDHEN and CDR2 as SYDVKM. The CDR3: CASSWGNTEAFF. The CDR3 DNA sequence: TGTGCCAGCAGTTGGGGGAACACTGAAGCTTTCTTT.

The chain joins TRBV27 to TRBJ2-7; TRBD1 matches at 7 bases. Trimming at V came to 4 bases and at J to 3 bases, leaving 9 bases not matched to a gene. CDR3 length: 15 amino acids. Germline CDR1 and CDR2: MNHEY and SMNVEV (reference sequence). For the CDR3, the DNA is TGTGCCAGCAGTTGGGGACCGGGACAGATCTACGAGCAGTACTTC. Its protein product is CASSWGPGQIYEQYF.

The chain recombines TRBV5-1 with TRBJ2-4; 10 nucleotides line up with TRBD2. The germline V gene encodes CDR1 SGHRS and CDR2 YFSETQ. This CDR3 spans 16 amino acids. J was trimmed by 4 bases and V by 1 base; bases with no gene match: 5. The CDR3, as DNA: TGCGCCAGCAGCTTGTTGGTGACTAGCGGGAAAAACATTCAGTACTTC. Its translation is CASSLLVTSGKNIQYF.

Notes on this clone: It is likely a read error: a sequence one base away is far more abundant. The chain combines TRBV30 with TRBJ1-4; D not resolved. Germline V gene data show CDR1 as GTSNPN and CDR2 as SVGIG (reference sequence). This CDR3 is 14 amino acids long. With 4 bases removed from V and 8 bases from J, the gap between germline ends came to 17 bases. The CDR3 region has the DNA TGTGCCTGGACCACAAGTCCCGCCGGGGAAAAACTGTTTTTT. Encoded protein: CAWTTSPAGEKLFF.

Concerning this clone: The sample carries other DNA sequences with the same CDR3. J is TRBJ2-7 and V is TRBV5-1, with D unresolved. Germline-derived CDR1 and CDR2 are SGHRS and YFSETQ. The V gene lost 0 bases and the J gene lost 2 bases, with 9 bases spanning the gap. There are 14 residues in the CDR3. CDR3 protein: CASSLEGPAYEQYF. The CDR3 bases are TGCGCCAGCAGCTTGGAAGGACCAGCCTACGAGCAGTACTTC.

This chain connects TRBV19 to TRBJ1-5; maybe TRBD1 (6 bases). The CDR3 runs 17 residues. The ends were cut back, 6 bases at V and 0 bases at J, with 18 bases in the middle. From germline, CDR1 is LNHDA and CDR2 SQIVND (reference sequence). DNA of the CDR3: TGTGCCAGTAGCCCCTTTAGGGGGGACTATAGCAATCAGCCCCAGCATTTT. As protein: CASSPFRGDYSNQPQHF.

The V gene is TRBV5-6, the J gene TRBJ1-2; a weak D match, TRBD1 (5 bases). Germline loops: CDR1 SGHDT, CDR2 YYEEEE. V lost 2 bases to trimming and J lost 8 bases, with 13 bases between them. The CDR3 sequence is 13 residues long. Here the CDR3 reads CASSLDSSGGYTF. The CDR3 region has the DNA TGTGCCAGCAGCTTAGACAGTTCGGGAGGCTACACCTTC. Together with reference TRBV5-6 and TRBJ1-2, the CDR3 gives the full variable domain: DAGVTQSPTHLIKTRGQQVTLRCSPKSGHDTVSWYQQALGQGPQFIFQYYEEEERQRGNFPDRFSGHQFPNYSSELNVNALLLGDSALYLCASSLDSSGGYTFGSGTRLTVV.